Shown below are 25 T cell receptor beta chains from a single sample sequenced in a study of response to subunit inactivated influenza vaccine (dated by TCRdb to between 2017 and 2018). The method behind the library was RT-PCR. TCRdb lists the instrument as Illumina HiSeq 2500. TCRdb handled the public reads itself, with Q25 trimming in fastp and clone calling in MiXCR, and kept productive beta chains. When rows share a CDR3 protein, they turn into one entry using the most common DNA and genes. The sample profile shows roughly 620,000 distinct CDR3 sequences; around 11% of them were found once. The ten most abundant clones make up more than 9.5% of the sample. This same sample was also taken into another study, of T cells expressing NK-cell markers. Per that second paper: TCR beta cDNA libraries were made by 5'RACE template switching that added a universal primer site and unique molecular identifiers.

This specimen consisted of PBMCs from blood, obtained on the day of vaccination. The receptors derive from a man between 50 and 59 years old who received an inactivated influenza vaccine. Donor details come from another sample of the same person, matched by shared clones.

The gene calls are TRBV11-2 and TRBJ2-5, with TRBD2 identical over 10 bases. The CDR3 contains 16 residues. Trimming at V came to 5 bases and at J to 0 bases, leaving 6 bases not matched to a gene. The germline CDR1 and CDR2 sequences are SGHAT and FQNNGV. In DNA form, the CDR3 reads TGTGCCAGCAGCCAGGGACTAGCGCAGTACCAAGAGACCCAGTACTTC. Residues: CASSQGLAQYQETQYF.

For the CDR3, the DNA is TGTGCCAGCAGTTTATGGGGGCGGGGGGACGACAGGACCCAGTACTTC. It yields the protein CASSLWGRGDDRTQYF. This rearrangement joins TRBV28 to TRBJ2-5, with 8 bases lining up with TRBD2. Unmatched junction bases numbered 10, after V lost 0 bases and J lost 7 bases. The germline CDR1 and CDR2 sequences are MDHEN and SYDVKM. This CDR3 has 16 residues.

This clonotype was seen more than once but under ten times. The CDR3 coding sequence is TGCGCCAGCAGCCAAGAGGCTGCCACCTACGAGCAGTACTTC. Encoded protein: CASSQEAATYEQYF. The chain links TRBV4-1 to TRBJ2-7; D call uncertain. Trimming took off 0 bases at V and 2 bases at J, with 8 bases between the two ends. Germline V lookup: CDR1 MGHRA, CDR2 YSYEKL. The CDR3 covers 14 residues.

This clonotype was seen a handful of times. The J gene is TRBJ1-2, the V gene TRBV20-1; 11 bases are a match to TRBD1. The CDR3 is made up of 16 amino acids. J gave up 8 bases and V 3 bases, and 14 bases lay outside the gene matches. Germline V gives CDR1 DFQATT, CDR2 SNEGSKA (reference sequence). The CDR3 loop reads CSASKGTGGLIEGYTF. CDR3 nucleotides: TGCAGTGCTAGTAAAGGGACAGGGGGTTTGATTGAGGGCTACACCTTC.

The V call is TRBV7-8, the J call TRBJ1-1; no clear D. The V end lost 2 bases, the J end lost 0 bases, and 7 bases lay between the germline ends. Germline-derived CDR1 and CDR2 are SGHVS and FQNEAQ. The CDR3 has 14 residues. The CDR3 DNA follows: TGTGCCAGCAGCTTACTCAGAATGAACACTGAAGCTTTCTTT. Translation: CASSLLRMNTEAFF.

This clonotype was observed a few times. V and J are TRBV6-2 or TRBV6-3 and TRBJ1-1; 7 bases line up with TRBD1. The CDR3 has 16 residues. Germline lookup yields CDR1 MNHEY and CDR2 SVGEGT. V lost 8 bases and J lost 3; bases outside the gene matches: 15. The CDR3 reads CASGPLDRQRDTEAFF. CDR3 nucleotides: TGTGCCAGCGGCCCTTTGGACAGGCAGAGGGACACTGAAGCTTTCTTT.

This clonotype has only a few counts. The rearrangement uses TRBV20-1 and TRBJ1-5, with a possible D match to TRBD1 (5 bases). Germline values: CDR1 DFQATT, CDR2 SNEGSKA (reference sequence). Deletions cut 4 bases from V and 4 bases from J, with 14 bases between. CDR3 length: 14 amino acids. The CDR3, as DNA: TGCAGTGCTACGCCCGGGACGGCTAATCAGCCCCAGCATTTT. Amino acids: CSATPGTANQPQHF.

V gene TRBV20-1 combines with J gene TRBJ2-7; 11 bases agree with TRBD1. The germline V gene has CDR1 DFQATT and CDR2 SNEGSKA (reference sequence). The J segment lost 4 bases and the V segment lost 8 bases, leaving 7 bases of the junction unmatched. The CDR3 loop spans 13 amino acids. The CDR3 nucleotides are TGCAGTTCGCCCGGACAGGGGGCTTACGAGCAGTACTTC. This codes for CSSPGQGAYEQYF.

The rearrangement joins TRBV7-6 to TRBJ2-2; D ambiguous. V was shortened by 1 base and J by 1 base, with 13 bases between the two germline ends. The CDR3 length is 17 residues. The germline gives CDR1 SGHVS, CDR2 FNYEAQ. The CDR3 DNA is TGTGCCAGCAGCTTAGAGGTGGGCCAGATGAACACCGGGGAGCTGTTTTTT. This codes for CASSLEVGQMNTGELFF.

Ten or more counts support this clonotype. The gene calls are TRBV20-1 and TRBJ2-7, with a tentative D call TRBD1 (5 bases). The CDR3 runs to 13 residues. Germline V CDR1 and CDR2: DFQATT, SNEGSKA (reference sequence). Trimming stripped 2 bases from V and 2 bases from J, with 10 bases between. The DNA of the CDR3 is TGCAGTGCTAGACAGGGCCCCACCTACGAGCAGTACTTC. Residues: CSARQGPTYEQYF.

The CDR3 DNA follows: TGTGCCAGCAGCTTTGCAGGGCGGATGGGGACTGAAGCTTTCTTT. Protein: CASSFAGRMGTEAFF. The V gene is TRBV7-2, the J gene TRBJ1-1, with D possibly being TRBD1 (5 bases). Trimming removed 3 bases from V and 5 bases from J, with 16 bases in between. CDR3 size: 15 residues. CDR1 is SGHTA, CDR2 FQGNSA, per germline.

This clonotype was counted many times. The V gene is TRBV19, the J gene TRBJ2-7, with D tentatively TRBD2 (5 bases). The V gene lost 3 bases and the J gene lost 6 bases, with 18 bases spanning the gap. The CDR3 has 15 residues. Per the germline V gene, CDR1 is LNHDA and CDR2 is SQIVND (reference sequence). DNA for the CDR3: TGTGCCAGTAGTATTGTGGCTGACTACGTTCTCGAGCAGTACTTC. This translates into CASSIVADYVLEQYF.

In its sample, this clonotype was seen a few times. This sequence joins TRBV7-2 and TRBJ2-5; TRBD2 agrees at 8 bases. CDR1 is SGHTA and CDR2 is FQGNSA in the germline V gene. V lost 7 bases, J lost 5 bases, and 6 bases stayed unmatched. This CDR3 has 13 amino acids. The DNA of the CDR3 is TGTGCCAGCACCCGGGGGGGATCCGAGACCCAGTACTTC. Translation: CASTRGGSETQYF.

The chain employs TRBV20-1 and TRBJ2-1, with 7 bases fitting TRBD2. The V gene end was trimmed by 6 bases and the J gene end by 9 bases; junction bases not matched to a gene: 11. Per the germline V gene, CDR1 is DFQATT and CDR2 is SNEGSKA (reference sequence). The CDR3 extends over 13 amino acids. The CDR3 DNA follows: TGCAGTGCCAGGAACGGGGAGGGCCTTGAGCAGTTCTTC. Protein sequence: CSARNGEGLEQFF.

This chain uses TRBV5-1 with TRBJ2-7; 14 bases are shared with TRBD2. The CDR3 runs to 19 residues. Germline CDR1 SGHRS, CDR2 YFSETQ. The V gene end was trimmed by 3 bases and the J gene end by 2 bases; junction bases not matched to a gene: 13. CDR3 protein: CASSSVGLAGEPLTYEQYF. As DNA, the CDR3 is TGCGCCAGCAGCTCCGTGGGACTAGCGGGGGAACCTTTGACCTACGAGCAGTACTTC.

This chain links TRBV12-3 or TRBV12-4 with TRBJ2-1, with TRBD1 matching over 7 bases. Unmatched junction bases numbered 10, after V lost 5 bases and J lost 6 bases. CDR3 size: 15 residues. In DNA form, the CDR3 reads TGTGCCAGCAGTGATCGACAGGGACGAGTCAATGAGCAGTTCTTC. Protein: CASSDRQGRVNEQFF.

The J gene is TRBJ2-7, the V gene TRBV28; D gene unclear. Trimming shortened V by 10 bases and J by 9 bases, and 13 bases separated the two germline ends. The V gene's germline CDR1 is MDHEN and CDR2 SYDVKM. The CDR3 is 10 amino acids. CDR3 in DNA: TGTGCCACCACCTCAGAAGTGCAGTACTTC. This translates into CATTSEVQYF.

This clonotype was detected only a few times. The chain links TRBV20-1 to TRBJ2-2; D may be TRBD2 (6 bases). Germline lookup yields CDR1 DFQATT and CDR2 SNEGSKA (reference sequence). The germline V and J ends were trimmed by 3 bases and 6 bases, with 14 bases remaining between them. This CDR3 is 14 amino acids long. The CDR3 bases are TGCAGTGCTAGTCCCAGCGGAGGGCCCGGGGAGCTGTTTTTT. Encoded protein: CSASPSGGPGELFF.

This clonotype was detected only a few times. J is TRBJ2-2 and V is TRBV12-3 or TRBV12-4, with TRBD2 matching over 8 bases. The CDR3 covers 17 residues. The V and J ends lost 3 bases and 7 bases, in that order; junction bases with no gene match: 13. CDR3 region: CASSLGLAGPSSGELFF. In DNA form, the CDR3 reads TGTGCCAGCAGTTTGGGGCTAGCGGGTCCCTCGAGCGGGGAGCTGTTTTTT.

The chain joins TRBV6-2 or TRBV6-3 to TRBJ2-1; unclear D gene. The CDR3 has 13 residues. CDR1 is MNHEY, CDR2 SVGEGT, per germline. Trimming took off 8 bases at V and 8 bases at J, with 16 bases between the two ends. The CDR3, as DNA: TGTGCCAGCCACGGGCCCGGAACCCATGAGCAGTTCTTC. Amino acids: CASHGPGTHEQFF.

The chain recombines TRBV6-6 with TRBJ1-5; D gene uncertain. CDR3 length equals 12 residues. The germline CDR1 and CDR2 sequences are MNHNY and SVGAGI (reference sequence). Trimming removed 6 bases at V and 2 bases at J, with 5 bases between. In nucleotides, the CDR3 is TGTGCCAGCAGGCCAGGCAATCAGCCCCAGCATTTT. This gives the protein CASRPGNQPQHF.

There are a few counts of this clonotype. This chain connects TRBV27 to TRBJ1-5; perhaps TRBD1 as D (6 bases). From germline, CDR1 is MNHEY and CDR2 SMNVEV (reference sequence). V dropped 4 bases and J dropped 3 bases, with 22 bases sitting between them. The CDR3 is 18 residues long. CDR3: CASSSLVQGGPSNQPQHF. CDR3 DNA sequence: TGTGCCAGCAGTTCTCTGGTACAGGGTGGACCCTCCAATCAGCCCCAGCATTTT.

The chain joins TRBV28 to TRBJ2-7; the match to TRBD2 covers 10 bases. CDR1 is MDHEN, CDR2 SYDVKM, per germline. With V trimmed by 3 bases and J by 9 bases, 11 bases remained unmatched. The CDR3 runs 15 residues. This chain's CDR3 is CASSFLAGDSFGQYF. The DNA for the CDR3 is TGTGCCAGCAGTTTTCTAGCGGGAGATTCTTTTGGGCAGTACTTC. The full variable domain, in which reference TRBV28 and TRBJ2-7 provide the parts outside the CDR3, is DVKVTQSSRYLVKRTGEKVFLECVQDMDHENMFWYRQDPGLGLRLIYFSYDVKMKEKGDIPEGYSVSREKKERFSLILESASTNQTSMYLCASSFLAGDSFGQYFGPGTRLTVT.

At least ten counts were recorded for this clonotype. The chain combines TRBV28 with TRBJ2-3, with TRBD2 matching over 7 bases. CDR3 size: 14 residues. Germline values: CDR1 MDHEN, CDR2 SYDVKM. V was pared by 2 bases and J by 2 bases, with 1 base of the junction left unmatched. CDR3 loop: CASSLAGVTDTQYF. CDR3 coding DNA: TGTGCCAGCAGTTTAGCGGGAGTCACAGATACGCAGTATTTT.

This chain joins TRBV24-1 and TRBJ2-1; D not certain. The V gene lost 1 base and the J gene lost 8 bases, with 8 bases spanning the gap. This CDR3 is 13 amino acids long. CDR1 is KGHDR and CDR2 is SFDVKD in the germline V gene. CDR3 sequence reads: CATSDFSGDEQFF. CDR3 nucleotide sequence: TGTGCCACCAGTGATTTTAGTGGGGATGAGCAGTTCTTC.